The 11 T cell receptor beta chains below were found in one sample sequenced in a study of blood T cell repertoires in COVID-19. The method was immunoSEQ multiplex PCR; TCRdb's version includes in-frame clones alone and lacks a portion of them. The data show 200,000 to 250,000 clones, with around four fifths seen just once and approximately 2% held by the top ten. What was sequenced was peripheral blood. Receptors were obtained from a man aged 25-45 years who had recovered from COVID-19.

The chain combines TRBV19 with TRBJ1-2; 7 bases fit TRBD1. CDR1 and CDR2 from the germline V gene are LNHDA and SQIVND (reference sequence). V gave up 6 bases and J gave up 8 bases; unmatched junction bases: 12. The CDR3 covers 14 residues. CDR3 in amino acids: CASSQKQGLEGYTF. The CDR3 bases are TGTGCCAGTAGCCAAAAACAGGGGTTGGAGGGCTACACCTTC.

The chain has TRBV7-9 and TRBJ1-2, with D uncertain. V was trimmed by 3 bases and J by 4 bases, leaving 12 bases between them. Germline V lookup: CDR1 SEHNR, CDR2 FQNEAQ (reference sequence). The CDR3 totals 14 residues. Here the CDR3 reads CASSLIRDIYGYTF. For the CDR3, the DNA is TGTGCCAGCAGCTTGATTCGGGATATCTATGGCTACACCTTC.

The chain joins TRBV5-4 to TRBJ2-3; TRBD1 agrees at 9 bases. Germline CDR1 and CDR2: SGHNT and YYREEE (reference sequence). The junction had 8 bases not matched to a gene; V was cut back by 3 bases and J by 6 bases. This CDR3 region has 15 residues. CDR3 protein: CASSYPTGGHDTQYF. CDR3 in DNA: TGTGCCAGCAGCTACCCGACAGGGGGACATGATACGCAGTATTTT.

As DNA, the CDR3 is TGTGCCAGCAGCCCCCACGGGGGGGGGTACAATGAGCAGTTCTTC. It specifies CASSPHGGGYNEQFF. This sequence joins TRBV7-3 and TRBJ2-1; 8 nucleotides line up with TRBD2. With V trimmed by 5 bases and J by 4 bases, 7 bases remained unmatched. CDR1 and CDR2 (germline): SGHTA, FQGTGA. This CDR3 is 15 amino acids long.

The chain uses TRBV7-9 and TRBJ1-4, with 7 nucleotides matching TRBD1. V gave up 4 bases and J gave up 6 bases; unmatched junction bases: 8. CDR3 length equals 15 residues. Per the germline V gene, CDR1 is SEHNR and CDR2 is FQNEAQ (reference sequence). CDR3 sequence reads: CASSSPTGRYEKLFF. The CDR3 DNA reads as TGTGCCAGCAGCTCGCCGACAGGGCGATATGAAAAACTGTTTTTT.

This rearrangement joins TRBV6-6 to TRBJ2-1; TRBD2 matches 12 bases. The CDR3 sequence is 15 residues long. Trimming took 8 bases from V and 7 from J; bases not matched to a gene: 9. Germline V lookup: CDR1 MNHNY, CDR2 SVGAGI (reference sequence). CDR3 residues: CASSLTSGGRNEQFF. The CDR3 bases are TGTGCCAGCTCTCTGACTAGCGGGGGTCGTAATGAGCAGTTCTTC.

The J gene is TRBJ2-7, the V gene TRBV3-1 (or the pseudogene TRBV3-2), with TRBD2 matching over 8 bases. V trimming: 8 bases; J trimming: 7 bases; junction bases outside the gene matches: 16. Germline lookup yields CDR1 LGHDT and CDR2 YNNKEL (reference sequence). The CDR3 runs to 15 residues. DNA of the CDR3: TGTGCCAGCGCAGTGACTAGCGCCGGGCTGGGAGAGCAGTACTTC. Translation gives CASAVTSAGLGEQYF.

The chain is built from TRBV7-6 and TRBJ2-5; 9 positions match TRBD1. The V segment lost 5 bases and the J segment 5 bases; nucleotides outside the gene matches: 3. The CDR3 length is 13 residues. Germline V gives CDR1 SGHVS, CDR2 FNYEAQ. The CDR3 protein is CASSPTGGETQYF. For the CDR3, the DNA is TGTGCCAGCAGCCCTACAGGGGGCGAGACCCAGTACTTC.

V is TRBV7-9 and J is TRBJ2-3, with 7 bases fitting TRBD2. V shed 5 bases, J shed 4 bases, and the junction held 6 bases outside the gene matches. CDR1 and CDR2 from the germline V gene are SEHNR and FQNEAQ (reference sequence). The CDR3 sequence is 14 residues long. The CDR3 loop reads CASSPSGVADTQYF. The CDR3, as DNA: TGTGCCAGCAGCCCCAGCGGGGTAGCAGATACGCAGTATTTT.

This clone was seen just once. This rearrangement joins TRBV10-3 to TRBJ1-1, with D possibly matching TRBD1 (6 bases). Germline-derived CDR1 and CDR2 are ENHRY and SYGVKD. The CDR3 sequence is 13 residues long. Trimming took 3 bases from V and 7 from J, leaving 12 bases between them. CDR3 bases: TGTGCCATCAGTGATGGGGGCTGGAGTGAAGCTTTCTTT. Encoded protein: CAISDGGWSEAFF.

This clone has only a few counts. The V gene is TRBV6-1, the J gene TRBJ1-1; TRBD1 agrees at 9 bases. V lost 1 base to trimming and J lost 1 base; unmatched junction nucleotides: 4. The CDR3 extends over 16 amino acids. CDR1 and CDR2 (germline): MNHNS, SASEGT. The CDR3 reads CASSEETGGGNTEAFF. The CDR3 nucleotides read TGTGCCAGCAGTGAAGAAACAGGGGGCGGGAACACTGAAGCTTTCTTT.